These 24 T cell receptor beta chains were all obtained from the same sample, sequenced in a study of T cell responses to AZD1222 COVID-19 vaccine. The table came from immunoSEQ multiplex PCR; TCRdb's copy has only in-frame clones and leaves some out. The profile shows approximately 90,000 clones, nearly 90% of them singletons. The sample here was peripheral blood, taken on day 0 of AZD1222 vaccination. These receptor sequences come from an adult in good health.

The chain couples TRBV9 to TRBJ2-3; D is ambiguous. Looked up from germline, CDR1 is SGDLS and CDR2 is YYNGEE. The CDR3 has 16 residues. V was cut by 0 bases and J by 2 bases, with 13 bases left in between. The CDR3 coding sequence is TGTGCCAGCAGCGTAGTCGGTGGATTCACCACAGATACGCAGTATTTT. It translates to CASSVVGGFTTDTQYF.

The CDR3: CASSLDDSLGQGDNQPQHF. The DNA for the CDR3 is TGTGCCAGCAGCTTAGATGATTCTTTGGGACAGGGGGACAATCAGCCCCAGCATTTT. The rearrangement uses TRBV11-2 and TRBJ1-5; 11 bases line up with TRBD1. After removal of 0 bases from V and 3 bases from J, the junction contained 10 bases not matched to a gene. The germline CDR1 and CDR2 sequences are SGHAT and FQNNGV. CDR3 length: 19 amino acids.

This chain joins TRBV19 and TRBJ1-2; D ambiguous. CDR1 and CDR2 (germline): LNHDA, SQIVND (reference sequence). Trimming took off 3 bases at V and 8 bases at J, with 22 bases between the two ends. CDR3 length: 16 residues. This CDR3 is CASSIQTGQVTLGYTF. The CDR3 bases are TGTGCCAGTAGTATCCAAACCGGGCAGGTAACCCTCGGCTACACCTTC.

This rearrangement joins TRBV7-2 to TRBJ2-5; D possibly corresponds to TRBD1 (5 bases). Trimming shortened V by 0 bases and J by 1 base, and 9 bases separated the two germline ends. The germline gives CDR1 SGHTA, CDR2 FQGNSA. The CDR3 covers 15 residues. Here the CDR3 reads CASSLAGTGQETQYF. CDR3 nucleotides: TGTGCCAGCAGCTTAGCCGGAACAGGCCAAGAGACCCAGTACTTC.

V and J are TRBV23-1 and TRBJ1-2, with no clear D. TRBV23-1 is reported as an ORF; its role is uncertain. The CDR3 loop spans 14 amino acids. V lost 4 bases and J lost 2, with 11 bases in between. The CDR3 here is CASSRGFPNYGYTF. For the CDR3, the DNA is TGCGCCAGCAGTCGTGGCTTCCCCAACTATGGCTACACCTTC.

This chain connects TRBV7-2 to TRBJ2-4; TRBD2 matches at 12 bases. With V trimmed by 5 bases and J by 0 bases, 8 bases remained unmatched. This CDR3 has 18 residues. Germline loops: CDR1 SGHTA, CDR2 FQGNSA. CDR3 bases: TGTGCCAGCAGCCCGACTAGCGGGGGATCGCTAGCCAAAAACATTCAGTACTTC. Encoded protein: CASSPTSGGSLAKNIQYF.

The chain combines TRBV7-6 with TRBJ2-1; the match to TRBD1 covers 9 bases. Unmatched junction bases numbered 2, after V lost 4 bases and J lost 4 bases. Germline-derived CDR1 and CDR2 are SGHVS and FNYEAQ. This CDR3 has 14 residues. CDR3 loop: CASSWGTGYNEQFF. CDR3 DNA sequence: TGTGCCAGCAGCTGGGGGACAGGGTACAATGAGCAGTTCTTC.

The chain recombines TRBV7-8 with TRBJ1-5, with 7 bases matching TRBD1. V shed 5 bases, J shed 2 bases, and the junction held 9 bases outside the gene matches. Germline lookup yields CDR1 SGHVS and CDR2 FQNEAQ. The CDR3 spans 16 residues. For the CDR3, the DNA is TGTGCCAGCAGCAATAGACAGGGTGTTGGCAATCAGCCCCAGCATTTT. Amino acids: CASSNRQGVGNQPQHF.

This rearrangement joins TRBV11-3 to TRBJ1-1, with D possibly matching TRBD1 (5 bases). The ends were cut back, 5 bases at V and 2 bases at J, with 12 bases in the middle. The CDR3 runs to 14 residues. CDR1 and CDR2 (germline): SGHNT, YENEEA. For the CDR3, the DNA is TGTGCCAGCAGCCAGGGACGGGCAAACACTGAAGCTTTCTTT. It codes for CASSQGRANTEAFF. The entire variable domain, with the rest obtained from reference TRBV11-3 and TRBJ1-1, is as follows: EAGVVQSPRYKIIEKKQPVAFWCNPISGHNTLYWYLQNLGQGPELLIRYENEEAVDDSQLPKDRFSAERLKGVDSTLKIQPAELGDSAVYLCASSQGRANTEAFFGQGTRLTVV.

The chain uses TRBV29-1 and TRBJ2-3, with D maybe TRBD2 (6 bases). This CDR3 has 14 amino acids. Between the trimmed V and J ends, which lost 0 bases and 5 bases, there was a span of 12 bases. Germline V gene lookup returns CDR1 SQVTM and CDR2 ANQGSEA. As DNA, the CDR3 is TGCAGCGTTGAAGAGGGAGGTAACCTAGATACGCAGTATTTT. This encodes CSVEEGGNLDTQYF.

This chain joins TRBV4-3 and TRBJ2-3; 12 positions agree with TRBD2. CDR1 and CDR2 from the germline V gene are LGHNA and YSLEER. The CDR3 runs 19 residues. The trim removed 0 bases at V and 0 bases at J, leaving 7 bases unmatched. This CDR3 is CASSQDSLAGGTSTDTQYF. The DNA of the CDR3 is TGCGCCAGCAGCCAAGATTCCCTAGCGGGGGGGACTAGCACAGATACGCAGTATTTT.

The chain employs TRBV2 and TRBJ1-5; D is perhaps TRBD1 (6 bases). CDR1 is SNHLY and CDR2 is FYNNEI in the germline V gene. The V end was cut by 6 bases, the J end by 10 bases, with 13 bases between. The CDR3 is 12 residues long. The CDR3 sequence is CASRTDRSPQHF. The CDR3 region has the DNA TGTGCCAGCAGGACTGACAGGTCCCCCCAGCATTTT. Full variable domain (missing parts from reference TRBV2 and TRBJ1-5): EPEVTQTPSHQVTQMGQEVILRCVPISNHLYFYWYRQILGQKVEFLVSFYNNEISEKSEIFDDQFSVERPDGSNFTLKIRSTKLEDSAMYFCASRTDRSPQHFGDGTRLSIL.

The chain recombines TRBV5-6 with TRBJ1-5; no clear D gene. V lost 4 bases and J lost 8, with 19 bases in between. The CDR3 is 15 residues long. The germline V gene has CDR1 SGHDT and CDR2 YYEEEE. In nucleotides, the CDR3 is TGTGCCAGCAGCGAGGCTGGGAGGCCCGAAAAGCCCCAGCATTTT. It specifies CASSEAGRPEKPQHF.

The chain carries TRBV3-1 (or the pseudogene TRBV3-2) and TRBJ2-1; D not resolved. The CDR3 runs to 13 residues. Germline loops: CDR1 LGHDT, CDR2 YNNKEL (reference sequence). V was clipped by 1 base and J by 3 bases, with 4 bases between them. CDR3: CASSQGYYNEQFF. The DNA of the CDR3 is TGTGCCAGCAGCCAAGGGTACTACAATGAGCAGTTCTTC.

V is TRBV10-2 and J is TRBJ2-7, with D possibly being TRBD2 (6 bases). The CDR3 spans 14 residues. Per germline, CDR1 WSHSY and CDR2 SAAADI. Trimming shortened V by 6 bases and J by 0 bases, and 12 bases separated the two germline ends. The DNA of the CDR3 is TGCGCCAGCAGCCGGGACTCAAGCTCCTACGAGCAGTACTTC. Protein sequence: CASSRDSSSYEQYF.

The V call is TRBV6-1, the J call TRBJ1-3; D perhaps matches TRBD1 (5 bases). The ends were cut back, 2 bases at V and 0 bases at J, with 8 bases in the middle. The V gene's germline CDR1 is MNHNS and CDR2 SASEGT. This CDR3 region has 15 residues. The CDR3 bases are TGTGCCAGCAGTGAAATGGGGGGCTCTGGAAACACCATATATTTT. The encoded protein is CASSEMGGSGNTIYF.

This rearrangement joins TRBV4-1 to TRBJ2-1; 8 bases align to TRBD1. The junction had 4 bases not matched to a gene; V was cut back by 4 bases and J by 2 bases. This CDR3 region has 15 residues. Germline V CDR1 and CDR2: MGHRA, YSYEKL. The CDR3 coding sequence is TGCGCCAGCAGCCGCGGACAGGGCCCCTACAATGAGCAGTTCTTC. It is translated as CASSRGQGPYNEQFF.

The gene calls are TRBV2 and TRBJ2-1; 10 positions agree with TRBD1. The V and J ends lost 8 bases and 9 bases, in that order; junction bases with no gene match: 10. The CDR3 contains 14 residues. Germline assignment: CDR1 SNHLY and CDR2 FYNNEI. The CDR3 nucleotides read TGTGCCAGCTCCGGGGACAGGGGTTGGGGTGAGCAGTTCTTC. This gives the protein CASSGDRGWGEQFF.

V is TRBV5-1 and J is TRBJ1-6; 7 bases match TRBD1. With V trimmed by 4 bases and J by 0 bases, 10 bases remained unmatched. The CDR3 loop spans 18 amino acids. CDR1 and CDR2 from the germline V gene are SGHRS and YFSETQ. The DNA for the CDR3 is TGCGCCAGCAGCCCCAGGGGACAGATCAGCTCCTATAATTCACCCCTCCACTTT. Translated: CASSPRGQISSYNSPLHF.

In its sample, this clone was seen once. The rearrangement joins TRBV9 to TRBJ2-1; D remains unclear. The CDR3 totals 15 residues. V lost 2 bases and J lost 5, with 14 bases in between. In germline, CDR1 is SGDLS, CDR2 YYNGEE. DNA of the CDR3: TGTGCCAGCAGCGTTGGACCCCGAGAGGACAATGAGCAGTTCTTC. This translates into CASSVGPREDNEQFF.

CDR3 DNA: TGTGCCAGCAGCCACTTCAAGGGGAAGGGGCAAGAGACCCAGTACTTC. Translated: CASSHFKGKGQETQYF. This chain uses TRBV3-1 (or the pseudogene TRBV3-2) with TRBJ2-5, with a weak D call TRBD1 (5 bases). Deletions cut 3 bases from V and 2 bases from J, with 16 bases between. CDR1 is LGHDT, CDR2 YNNKEL, per germline (reference sequence). The CDR3 runs 16 residues.

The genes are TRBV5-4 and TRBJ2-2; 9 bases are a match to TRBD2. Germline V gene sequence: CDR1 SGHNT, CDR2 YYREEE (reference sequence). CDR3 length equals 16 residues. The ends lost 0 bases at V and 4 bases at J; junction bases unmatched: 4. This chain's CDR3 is CASSLVATSGTGELFF. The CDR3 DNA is TGTGCCAGCAGCTTGGTTGCGACTAGCGGCACCGGGGAGCTGTTTTTT.

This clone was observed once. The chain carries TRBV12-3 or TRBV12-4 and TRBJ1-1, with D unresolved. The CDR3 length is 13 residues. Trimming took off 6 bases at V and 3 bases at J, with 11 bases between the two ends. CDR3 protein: CASRRTVDTEAFF. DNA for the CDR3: TGTGCCAGCAGGCGTACAGTGGACACTGAAGCTTTCTTT.

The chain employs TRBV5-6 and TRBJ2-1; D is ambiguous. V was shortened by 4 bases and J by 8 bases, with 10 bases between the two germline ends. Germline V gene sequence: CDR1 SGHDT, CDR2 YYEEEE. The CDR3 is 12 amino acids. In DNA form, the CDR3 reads TGTGCCAGCAGCCCAGACACAGATGAGCAGTTCTTC. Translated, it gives CASSPDTDEQFF.